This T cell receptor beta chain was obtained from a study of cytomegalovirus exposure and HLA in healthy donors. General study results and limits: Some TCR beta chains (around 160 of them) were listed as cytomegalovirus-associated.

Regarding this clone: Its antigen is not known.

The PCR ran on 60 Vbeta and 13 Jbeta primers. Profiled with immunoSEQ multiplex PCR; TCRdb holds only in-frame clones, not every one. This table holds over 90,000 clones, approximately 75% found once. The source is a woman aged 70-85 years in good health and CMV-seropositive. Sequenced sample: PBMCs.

The DNA of the CDR3 is TGTGCCAGTAGCCGTAGGGGTTTGAGCTATGGCTACACCTTC. Protein: CASSRRGLSYGYTF. The chain couples TRBV19 to TRBJ1-2; perhaps TRBD1 as D (5 bases). The CDR3 is 14 residues long. With 6 bases removed from V and 4 bases from J, the gap between germline ends came to 15 bases. The germline V gene has CDR1 LNHDA and CDR2 SQIVND (reference sequence).